The clone carrying this TCR beta chain was detected many times. Its cognate antigen is unknown. The CDR3 has 16 residues. Per the germline V gene, CDR1 is SNHLY and CDR2 is FYNNEI. J was trimmed by 3 bases and V by 4 bases; bases with no gene match: 6. This sample is drawn from a study of T cells in Graves' hyperthyroidism and ophthalmopathy. General study results and limits: Most thyroid-expanded clonotypes above 0.001 were also found in blood. It was a median roughly 6.5 months before onset that the model predicted ophthalmopathy.

Uncontrolled infection, other autoimmune disease, pregnancy or lactation excluded patients. PBMCs were obtained from over 8.5 ml fresh peripheral blood. Template material for amplifying TCR beta CDR3 regions consisted of RNA transcripts. First-round RT-PCR of the TCR CDR3 relied on the HTBI primer set. Each CDR3 protein gets one entry after TCRdb re-called the multiplex PCR reads with MiXCR. The sample shows approximately 640,000 distinct CDR3 sequences, 17% of them seen only once. The chain joins TRBV2 to TRBJ2-1; 10 bases are shared with TRBD2. Sequenced input: blood. This receptor was identified in a man aged 50 or older with Graves' hyperthyroidism. CDR3 region: CASSARLAGDYNEQFF. CDR3 nucleotides: TGTGCCAGCAGTGCGCGGCTAGCGGGAGACTACAATGAGCAGTTCTTC.